This T cell receptor beta chain was sequenced for a study of STAT5B mutations in CD4+ large granular lymphocyte leukemia. Findings and caveats of the study: TRBV06-family usage was enriched in top patient clones (8/27) versus controls (2/35). Main leukemic clonotypes were patient-specific, but more than 20% appeared at low frequency elsewhere.

Study processing details: A productive frequency of 2.59 x 10-5 was the lowest detectable. Method: immunoSEQ multiplex PCR; TCRdb's copy keeps in-frame clones and lacks some. That table furnishes V, J and clone size, whereas the DNA furnished D and trimming. The sample contains more than 30,000 clones, 85% to 90% of which appear only once. A remark on this clone: Its antigen is not identified.

V shed 1 base and J 11 bases; nucleotides not matched to a gene: 5. The V gene's germline CDR1 is SQVTM and CDR2 ANQGSEA. The CDR3 length is 13 residues. This chain joins TRBV29-1 and TRBJ2-5; 12 nucleotides match TRBD2. The sequence derives from a human donor in good health. Input material: CD4+ T cells from blood buffy coats. The CDR3, as DNA: TGCAGCGTTGAAGGGCTAGCGGGAGGGGAGCAGTACTTC. This codes for CSVEGLAGGEQYF.